This T cell receptor (beta chain) was profiled in a study of CD8 T cells in Susac syndrome. General study findings and limits: Among active patients and in TEMRA cells, CD8+ clonal expansion in Susac reached its peak.

As concerns this clonotype: Its antigen is undetermined.

J was trimmed by 3 bases and V by 4 bases; bases with no gene match: 6. Germline V CDR1 and CDR2: SQVTM, ANQGSEA. This CDR3 comprises 14 residues. Random hexamers were used to reverse transcribe roughly 0.5 to 1 ug of RNA. Amplification of TCR beta CDR3 by immunoSEQ multiplex PCR spanned 54 Vbeta and 13 Jbeta. Using its own MiXCR run on the immunoSEQ multiplex PCR reads, TCRdb lists one record per CDR3 protein. The sample contains about 100,000 distinct CDR3 sequences, roughly 96% of which appear only once. This sequence joins TRBV29-1 and TRBJ2-7, with TRBD1 identical over 10 bases. The source material was CD8+ T cells from PBMCs. The TCR sequence derives from a human donor with Susac syndrome. CDR3 region: CSVASGTGVYEQYF. The CDR3 region has the DNA TGCAGCGTTGCATCCGGGACAGGGGTCTACGAGCAGTACTTC.